Presented here are 32 T cell receptor beta chains from one specimen sequenced in a study of T cells in Graves' hyperthyroidism and ophthalmopathy. The source material, RNA transcripts, was used to amplify TCR beta CDR3 regions. Carried out on the TCR CDR3, a first-round RT-PCR used the HTBI primer set. TCRdb analysed the multiplex PCR reads with MiXCR anew, one entry per CDR3 protein. The repertoire includes approximately 49,000 distinct CDR3 sequences, approximately 50% of them detected once, and around a third sits in the top ten. What was sequenced was peripheral blood or thyroid tissue (not recorded which). The receptor set was obtained from a man aged 18 to 29 with Graves' hyperthyroidism.

In nucleotides, the CDR3 is TGTGCCAGCAGTGCAACAGGGGTCCAGCCCCAGCATTTT. Protein: CASSATGVQPQHF. The J gene is TRBJ1-5, the V gene TRBV2; 7 nucleotides match TRBD1. The CDR3 is 13 residues long. The V and J ends lost 4 bases and 7 bases, in that order; junction bases with no gene match: 4. Germline V gene data show CDR1 as SNHLY and CDR2 as FYNNEI.

This chain joins TRBV24-1 and TRBJ1-2; TRBD1 agrees at 10 bases. Germline loops: CDR1 KGHDR, CDR2 SFDVKD. The CDR3 has 17 amino acids. The V segment lost 3 bases and the J segment 4 bases; nucleotides outside the gene matches: 10. The CDR3 region is CATSDGGQGIRSYGYTF. In DNA form, the CDR3 reads TGTGCCACCAGTGATGGGGGACAGGGGATAAGGTCCTATGGCTACACCTTC.

This clonotype was counted many times. The chain couples TRBV5-5 to TRBJ1-2; a possible D gene is TRBD1 (6 bases). From germline, CDR1 is SGHKS and CDR2 YYEKEE (reference sequence). The CDR3 loop spans 16 amino acids. V was clipped by 1 base and J by 5 bases, with 18 bases between them. The CDR3 is CASSLYLGGPIYGYTF. The CDR3 DNA reads as TGTGCCAGCAGCTTGTATCTAGGGGGTCCGATTTATGGCTACACCTTC.

This clonotype was detected a few times. Compared with germline, one end of the junction differs, possibly owing to a read error. The V call is TRBV9, the J call TRBJ1-1, with D possibly TRBD1 on 5 matching bases. This CDR3 has 11 residues. In germline, CDR1 is SGDLS, CDR2 YYNGEE. The CDR3 bases are TGTGCCAGCAGCGTAGACGGGACCCAATTATTT. Translating it yields CASSVDGTQLF.

This clonotype was observed a few times. The chain recombines TRBV2 with TRBJ2-2, with TRBD1 matching over 8 bases. The germline CDR1 and CDR2 sequences are SNHLY and FYNNEI. V trimming: 10 bases; J trimming: 7 bases; junction bases outside the gene matches: 8. The CDR3 contains 13 residues. CDR3 coding DNA: TGTGCCATCTTGGACAGGGTAGGCGGGGAGCTGTTTTTT. Its translation is CAILDRVGGELFF.

CDR3 protein: CASRGSEETQYF. The CDR3, as DNA: TGTGCCAGCAGAGGCAGCGAAGAGACCCAGTACTTC. This chain connects TRBV2 to TRBJ2-5; D not certain. This CDR3 is built from 12 residues. Trimming removed 6 bases from V and 3 bases from J, with 8 bases in between. Germline CDR1 is SNHLY and CDR2 is FYNNEI.

The chain has TRBV7-2 and TRBJ2-7, with 9 bases identical to TRBD1. The CDR3 extends over 14 amino acids. From germline, CDR1 is SGHTA and CDR2 FQGNSA. The J segment lost 1 base and the V segment lost 5 bases, leaving 3 bases of the junction unmatched. The CDR3 loop reads CASSPGTGSYEQYF. DNA for the CDR3: TGTGCCAGCAGCCCGGGGACAGGGTCCTACGAGCAGTACTTC. The entire variable domain, with the rest obtained from reference TRBV7-2 and TRBJ2-7, is as follows: GAGVSQSPSNKVTEKGKDVELRCDPISGHTALYWYRQSLGQGLEFLIYFQGNSAPDKSGLPSDRFSAERTGGSVSTLTIQRTQQEDSAVYLCASSPGTGSYEQYFGPGTRLTVT.

This clonotype was observed many times. V usage is TRBV15 and J usage is TRBJ1-1; no definite D call. Trimming cost V 2 bases and J 1 base, with 8 bases left between them. Germline V gives CDR1 LNHNV, CDR2 YYDKDF (reference sequence). The CDR3 sequence is 14 residues long. This chain's CDR3 is CATSRYPGNTEAFF. Written as DNA, the CDR3 is TGTGCCACCAGCAGATACCCCGGGAACACTGAAGCTTTCTTT. Full variable domain (remainder filled in from reference TRBV15 and TRBJ1-1): DAMVIQNPRYQVTQFGKPVTLSCSQTLNHNVMYWYQQKSSQAPKLLFHYYDKDFNNEADTPDNFQSRRPNTSFCFLDIRSPGLGDTAMYLCATSRYPGNTEAFFGQGTRLTVV.

The chain joins TRBV15 to TRBJ1-6, with D possibly matching TRBD1 (5 bases). CDR1 is LNHNV, CDR2 YYDKDF, per germline (reference sequence). This CDR3 comprises 14 residues. V shed 5 bases and J shed 6 bases, with 11 bases lying between them. The DNA of the CDR3 is TGTGCCACCAGCCCCAGGGCGCGTAATTCACCCCTCCACTTT. Protein: CATSPRARNSPLHF.

This clonotype is termed large. The chain is built from TRBV15 and TRBJ1-2; no clear D gene. The CDR3 length is 13 residues. Between the trimmed V and J ends, which lost 4 bases and 5 bases, there was a span of 11 bases. Germline CDR1 LNHNV, CDR2 YYDKDF (reference sequence). The CDR3 here is CATSKTSYYGYTF. The CDR3 bases are TGTGCCACCAGCAAAACGTCCTATTATGGCTACACCTTC.

The V gene is TRBV29-1, the J gene TRBJ2-5, with 9 bases aligning to TRBD1. Germline V gene sequence: CDR1 SQVTM, CDR2 ANQGSEA. CDR3 length: 15 amino acids. The J segment lost 9 bases and the V segment lost 0 bases, leaving 11 bases of the junction unmatched. CDR3 DNA: TGCAGCGTTGAAGATCGGACAGGGGTTAATCAGCCCCAGTACTTC. Residues: CSVEDRTGVNQPQYF.

This clonotype has at least ten counts. The chain employs TRBV4-3 and TRBJ1-3; 8 bases map to TRBD1. CDR3 size: 17 residues. Looked up from germline, CDR1 is LGHNA and CDR2 is YSLEER. J gave up 0 bases and V 0 bases, and 4 bases lay outside the gene matches. CDR3 amino acids: CASSQDAGGSSGNTIYF. The CDR3 region has the DNA TGCGCCAGCAGCCAAGATGCAGGGGGCTCCTCTGGAAACACCATATATTTT.

To note about this clonotype: One end of the junction is discordant with germline, which a read error may explain. The gene calls are TRBV5-1 and TRBJ1-4; weak D call: TRBD1 (5 bases). The CDR3 length is 14 residues. The germline V gene has CDR1 SGHRS and CDR2 YFSETQ. The CDR3 sequence is CASSKGATNEKLLF. CDR3 DNA sequence: TGCGCCAGCTCGAAAGGGGCAACTAATGAAAAACTGTTATTT.

This clonotype appeared once. V and J are TRBV28 and TRBJ2-7; 8 bases are shared with TRBD2. This CDR3 is built from 13 residues. Germline loops: CDR1 MDHEN, CDR2 SYDVKM. With V trimmed by 5 bases and J by 4 bases, 4 bases remained unmatched. The CDR3 region has the DNA TGTGCCAGCAGTCGGACTAGCCAATACGAGCAGTACTTC. Translation gives CASSRTSQYEQYF.

Only a few counts were recorded for this clonotype. CDR3 sequence reads: CSMRLAGAPGELFF. CDR3 nucleotide sequence: TGCAGCATGCGACTAGCGGGAGCTCCCGGGGAGCTGTTTTTT. This rearrangement joins TRBV29-1 to TRBJ2-2; TRBD2 agrees at 12 bases. With 8 bases clipped from V and 6 bases from J, the junction kept 7 bases outside the gene matches. This CDR3 contains 14 residues. Germline V gene data show CDR1 as SQVTM and CDR2 as ANQGSEA.

This clonotype was seen once. J is TRBJ2-7 and V is TRBV2; the D gene is possibly TRBD2 (6 bases). The J call is in doubt because the DNA end fits TRBJ2-5 better. The CDR3 has 13 amino acids. The V gene's germline CDR1 is SNHLY and CDR2 FYNNEI. The CDR3 region has the DNA TGTGCCAGCAGTGAGGGCAGCGGGGAGACCCAGTACTTC. Protein sequence: CASSEGSGETQYF.

This chain connects TRBV25-1 to TRBJ1-6; D might be TRBD1 (5 bases). V lost 6 bases and J lost 8, with 17 bases in between. The germline V gene encodes CDR1 MGHDK and CDR2 SYGVNS. This CDR3 has 15 residues. The CDR3 region is CASSLNRIRDSPLHF. Here the CDR3 DNA reads TGTGCCAGCAGCTTAAACAGGATTCGAGATTCACCCCTCCACTTT.

In regard to this clonotype: At one end the junction does not follow the germline gene, possibly because of a read error. The chain uses TRBV29-1 and TRBJ2-5; a weak D match, TRBD2 (5 bases). The CDR3 length is 14 residues. Germline assignment: CDR1 SQVTM and CDR2 ANQGSEA. The DNA of the CDR3 is TGCAGTGCTAGAGATGGAGGACGGCAAGAGGCCCAGTACTTC. Translation gives CSARDGGRQEAQYF. The variable domain in full, with the rest retrieved from reference TRBV29-1 and TRBJ2-5, is SAVISQKPSRDICQRGTSLTIQCQVDSQVTMMFWYRQQPGQSLTLIATANQGSEATYESGFVIDKFPISRPNLTFSTLTVSNMSPEDSSIYLCSARDGGRQEAQYFGPGTRLLVL.

This clonotype occurred a few times. The rearrangement uses TRBV30 and TRBJ2-7, with 10 bases identical to TRBD1. The germline gives CDR1 GTSNPN, CDR2 SVGIG (reference sequence). V was pared by 5 bases and J by 5 bases, with 9 bases of the junction left unmatched. The length of the CDR3 is 14 residues. The CDR3 reads CAWDRQGAAHEQYF. In DNA form, the CDR3 reads TGTGCCTGGGATAGACAGGGGGCGGCTCACGAGCAGTACTTC.

A few counts support this clonotype. The chain joins TRBV20-1 to TRBJ2-5; maybe TRBD2 (5 bases). The V end was cut by 0 bases, the J end by 5 bases, with 13 bases between. This CDR3 comprises 14 residues. Germline V gives CDR1 DFQATT, CDR2 SNEGSKA (reference sequence). The chain's CDR3 is CSAREGGSEETQYF. DNA of the CDR3: TGCAGTGCTAGAGAAGGAGGTAGCGAGGAGACCCAGTACTTC.

This clonotype was recorded many times. The chain recombines TRBV10-3 with TRBJ1-5; D not resolved. The CDR3 length is 12 residues. In germline, CDR1 is ENHRY, CDR2 SYGVKD. V lost 6 bases and J lost 7, with 10 bases in between. CDR3: CAISSPGQPQHF. CDR3 in DNA: TGTGCCATCAGCTCCCCTGGGCAGCCCCAGCATTTT.

This chain links TRBV19 with TRBJ2-7, with D perhaps TRBD1 (6 bases). The CDR3 sequence is 15 residues long. Germline CDR1 reads LNHDA; CDR2 reads SQIVND (reference sequence). Trimming took off 0 bases at V and 6 bases at J, with 15 bases between the two ends. The CDR3 region is CASSIDSTGSGEQYF. The CDR3 bases are TGTGCCAGTAGTATAGATTCAACAGGGTCGGGCGAGCAGTACTTC.

Turning to this clonotype: One junction end disagrees with the germline gene, perhaps due to a read error. The chain uses TRBV19 and TRBJ2-6, with a weak D call TRBD1 (5 bases). CDR3 length: 14 residues. Germline-derived CDR1 and CDR2 are LNHDA and SQIVND (reference sequence). The CDR3 region has the DNA TGTGCCAGTGGACCCCACTCTGGGGCCAACATCCTGACCTTC. Translated, it gives CASGPHSGANILTF.

This clonotype was recorded many times. CDR3 bases: TGTGCCAGTACCATCCCGGGTGGTTCACCCCTCCACTTT. Translation: CASTIPGGSPLHF. The chain carries TRBV19 and TRBJ1-6; no reliable D call. The V gene's germline CDR1 is LNHDA and CDR2 SQIVND (reference sequence). V was clipped by 7 bases and J by 9 bases, with 13 bases between them. The CDR3 totals 13 residues.

This clonotype is deemed medium-sized. The chain recombines TRBV7-7 with TRBJ2-5; 12 bases fit TRBD2. V shed 5 bases and J 5 bases; nucleotides not matched to a gene: 0. Germline CDR1 SSHAT, CDR2 FNYEAQ (reference sequence). The CDR3 loop spans 13 amino acids. The CDR3 nucleotides read TGTGCCAGCAGCACTAGCGGGAGGGAGACCCAGTACTTC. The encoded protein is CASSTSGRETQYF.

The chain has TRBV25-1 and TRBJ1-4; 7 bases line up with TRBD1. CDR3 length: 15 amino acids. The V and J ends lost 8 bases and 0 bases, in that order; junction bases with no gene match: 6. The V gene's germline CDR1 is MGHDK and CDR2 SYGVNS. CDR3 protein: CASQQGTATNEKLFF. CDR3 sequence (DNA): TGTGCCAGCCAACAGGGGACTGCAACTAATGAAAAACTGTTTTTT.

This clonotype was found many times. The chain joins TRBV4-3 to TRBJ2-7; 8 bases map to TRBD2. Germline CDR1 and CDR2: LGHNA and YSLEER. V trimming: 3 bases; J trimming: 3 bases; junction bases outside the gene matches: 19. This CDR3 has 19 amino acids. CDR3 nucleotides: TGCGCCAGCAGCCAGCAATGGACACTACAGCGGGAGTTTATCTACGAGCAGTACTTC. Encoded protein: CASSQQWTLQREFIYEQYF.

The V and J genes are TRBV29-1 and TRBJ1-2; 7 nucleotides match TRBD1. V lost 4 bases, J lost 0 bases, and 5 bases stayed unmatched. The CDR3 runs to 14 residues. In germline, CDR1 is SQVTM, CDR2 ANQGSEA. CDR3: CSVAAGQSNYGYTF. CDR3 coding DNA: TGCAGCGTTGCCGCGGGACAGTCTAACTATGGCTACACCTTC.

The chain recombines TRBV20-1 with TRBJ1-3; the D is unclear. The CDR3 is 13 residues long. Germline V CDR1 and CDR2: DFQATT, SNEGSKA (reference sequence). Trimming took 6 bases from V and 3 from J, leaving 12 bases between them. CDR3 residues: CSATSGLGNTIYF. The DNA for the CDR3 is TGCAGTGCCACTAGCGGGCTTGGAAACACCATATATTTT.

This rearrangement joins TRBV29-1 to TRBJ2-7; D tentatively reads TRBD1 or TRBD2 (6 bases each). The CDR3 is 13 residues long. Trimming left V 4 bases short and J 3 bases short, with 13 bases between. Germline V CDR1 and CDR2: SQVTM, ANQGSEA. CDR3 amino acids: CSVAGAWVYEQYF. As DNA, the CDR3 is TGCAGCGTTGCGGGGGCGTGGGTCTACGAGCAGTACTTC.

In regard to this clonotype: One junction end does not reproduce the germline sequence, and a read error may be involved. The chain couples TRBV7-9 to TRBJ1-2; possible D gene TRBD1, 5 bases. Germline-derived CDR1 and CDR2 are SEHNR and FQNEAQ (reference sequence). This CDR3 spans 14 amino acids. DNA for the CDR3: TGTGCCAGCAGCCCCGGACAAGAGAACTATGGCTACGCCTTC. Translation gives CASSPGQENYGYAF.

The CDR3 bases are TGTGCCATCAGACGGGAGGGACTTACAGATACGCAGTATTTT. This gives the protein CAIRREGLTDTQYF. The rearrangement links TRBV10-3 to TRBJ2-3; TRBD2 matches at 8 bases. J gave up 3 bases and V 6 bases, and 5 bases lay outside the gene matches. The CDR3 consists of 14 residues. Germline loops: CDR1 ENHRY, CDR2 SYGVKD.